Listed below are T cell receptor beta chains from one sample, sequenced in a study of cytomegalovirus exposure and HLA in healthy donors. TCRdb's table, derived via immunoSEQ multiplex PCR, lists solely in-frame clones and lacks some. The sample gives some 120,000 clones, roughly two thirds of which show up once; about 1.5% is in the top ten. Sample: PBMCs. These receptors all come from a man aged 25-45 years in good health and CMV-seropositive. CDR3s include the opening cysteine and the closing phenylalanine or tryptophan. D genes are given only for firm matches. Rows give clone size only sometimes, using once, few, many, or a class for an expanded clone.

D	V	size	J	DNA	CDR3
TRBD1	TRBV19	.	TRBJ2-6	TGTGCCAGTACCCCCCGGGACAGGGGGCCTGGGGCCAACGTCCTGACTTTC	CASTPRDRGPGANVLTF
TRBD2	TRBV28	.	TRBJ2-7	TGTGCCAGCAGTTTTACTAGCGGGAGATACGAGCAGTACTTC	CASSFTSGRYEQYF
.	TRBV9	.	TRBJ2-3	TGTGCCAGCAGCGTAGCCCTACGGGAGTACGAAGATACGCAGTATTTT	CASSVALREYEDTQYF
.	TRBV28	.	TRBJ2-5	TGTGCCAGCAGTTCGGGACAAGCCCAAGAGACCCAGTACTTC	CASSSGQAQETQYF
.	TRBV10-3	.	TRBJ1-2	TGTGCCATCAGTGAGTCCCCTATCCGCGGCTACACCTTC	CAISESPIRGYTF
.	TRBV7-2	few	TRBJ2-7	TGTGCCAGCAGCTCTCGACAGACCTACGAGCAGTACTTC	CASSSRQTYEQYF
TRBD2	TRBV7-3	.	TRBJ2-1	TGTGCCAGCAGCTTACGGGGGGGACACAATGAGCAGTTCTTC	CASSLRGGHNEQFF
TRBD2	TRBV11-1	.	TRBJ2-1	TGTGCCAGCAGCCTAGTAGCGGGAGGGTACAATGAGCAGTTCTTC	CASSLVAGGYNEQFF
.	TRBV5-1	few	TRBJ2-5	TGCGCCAGCAGCTTGCAGGGTATGGGGGAGACCCAGTACTTC	CASSLQGMGETQYF
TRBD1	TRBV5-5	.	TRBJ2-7	TGTGCCAGCAGCCGCCCCGGGACAGCCCGTTCCTACGAGCAGTACTTC	CASSRPGTARSYEQYF
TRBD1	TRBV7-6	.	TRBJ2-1	TGTGCCAGCAGCTCCACGGACAGGGATTTAGGTGAGCAGTTCTTC	CASSSTDRDLGEQFF
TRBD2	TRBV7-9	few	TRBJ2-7	TGTTCCAGCAGCCCGGAGACTAGCGGGAGGGCCTACGAGCAGTACTTC	CSSSPETSGRAYEQYF
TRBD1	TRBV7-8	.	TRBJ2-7	TGTGCCAGCAGCTGGGACAGGAGCTCCTACGAGCAGTACTTC	CASSWDRSSYEQYF
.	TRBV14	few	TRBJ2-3	TGTGCCAGCAGCCAGTACTACCGCACAGATACGCAGTATTTT	CASSQYYRTDTQYF
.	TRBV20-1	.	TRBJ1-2	TGCAGTGCTCAACTAGTCTATGGCTACACCTTC	CSAQLVYGYTF